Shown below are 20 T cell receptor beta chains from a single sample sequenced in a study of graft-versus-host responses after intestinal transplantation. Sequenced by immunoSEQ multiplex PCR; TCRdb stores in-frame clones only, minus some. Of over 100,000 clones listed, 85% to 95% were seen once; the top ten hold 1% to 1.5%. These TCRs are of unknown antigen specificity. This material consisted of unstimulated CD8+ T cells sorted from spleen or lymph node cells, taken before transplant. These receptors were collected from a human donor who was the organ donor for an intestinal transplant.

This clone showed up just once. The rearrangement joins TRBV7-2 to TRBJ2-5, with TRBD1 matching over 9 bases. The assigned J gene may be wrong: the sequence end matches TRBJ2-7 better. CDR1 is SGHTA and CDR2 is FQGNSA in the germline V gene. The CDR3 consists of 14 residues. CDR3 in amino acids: CASSHGQGPYEQYF. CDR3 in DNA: TGTGCCAGCAGCCACGGACAGGGGCCCTACGAGCAGTACTTC.

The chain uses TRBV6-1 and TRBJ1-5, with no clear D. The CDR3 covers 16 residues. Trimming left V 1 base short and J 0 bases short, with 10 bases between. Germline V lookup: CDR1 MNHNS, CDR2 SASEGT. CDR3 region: CASSEEAFYSNQPQHF. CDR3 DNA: TGTGCCAGCAGTGAAGAGGCATTCTATAGCAATCAGCCCCAGCATTTT.

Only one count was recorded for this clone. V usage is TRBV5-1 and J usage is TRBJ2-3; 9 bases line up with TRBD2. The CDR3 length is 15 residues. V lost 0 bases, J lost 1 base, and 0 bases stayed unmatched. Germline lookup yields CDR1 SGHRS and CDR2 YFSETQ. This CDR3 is CASSLGTSGTDTQYF. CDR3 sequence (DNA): TGCGCCAGCAGCTTGGGGACTAGCGGCACAGATACGCAGTATTTT.

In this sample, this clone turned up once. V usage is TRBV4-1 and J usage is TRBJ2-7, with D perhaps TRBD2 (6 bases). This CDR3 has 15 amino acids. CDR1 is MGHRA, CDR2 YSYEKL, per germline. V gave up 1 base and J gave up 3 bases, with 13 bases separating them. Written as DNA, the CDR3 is TGCGCCAGCAGCCAAGCAACGGGGGATAGCTACGAGCAGTACTTC. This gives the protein CASSQATGDSYEQYF.

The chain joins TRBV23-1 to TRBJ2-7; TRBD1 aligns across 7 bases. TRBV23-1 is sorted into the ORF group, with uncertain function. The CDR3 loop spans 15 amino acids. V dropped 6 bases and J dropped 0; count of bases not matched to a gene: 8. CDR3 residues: CASSPPQGHSYEQYF. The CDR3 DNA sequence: TGCGCCAGCAGCCCCCCACAGGGGCACTCCTACGAGCAGTACTTC.

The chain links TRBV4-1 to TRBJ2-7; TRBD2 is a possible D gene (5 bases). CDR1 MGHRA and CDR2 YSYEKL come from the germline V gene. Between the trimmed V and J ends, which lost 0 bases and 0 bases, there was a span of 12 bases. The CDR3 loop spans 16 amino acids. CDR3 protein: CASSQDLASSSYEQYF. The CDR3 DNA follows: TGCGCCAGCAGCCAAGATCTAGCTTCTAGCTCCTACGAGCAGTACTTC.

The CDR3 bases are TGTGCCAGCAGTTACTTTTTGAGGAACACCGGGGAGCTGTTTTTT. Translating it yields CASSYFLRNTGELFF. V and J are TRBV6-6 and TRBJ2-2, with no clear D. Germline CDR1 and CDR2: MNHNY and SVGAGI (reference sequence). The CDR3 extends over 15 amino acids. Trimming took 1 base from V and 1 from J, leaving 7 bases between them.

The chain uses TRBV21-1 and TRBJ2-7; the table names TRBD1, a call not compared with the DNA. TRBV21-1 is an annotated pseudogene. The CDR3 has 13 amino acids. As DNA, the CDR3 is TGTGCCAGCAGCAAGGGGACAGGGTACGAGCAGTACTTC. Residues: CASSKGTGYEQYF.

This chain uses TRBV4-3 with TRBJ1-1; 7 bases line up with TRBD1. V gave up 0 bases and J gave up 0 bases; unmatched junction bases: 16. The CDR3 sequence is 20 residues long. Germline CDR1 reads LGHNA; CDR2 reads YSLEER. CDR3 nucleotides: TGCGCCAGCAGCCAAGAGGTAGAATGGTGGGCGACAGGGCTGAACACTGAAGCTTTCTTT. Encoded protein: CASSQEVEWWATGLNTEAFF.

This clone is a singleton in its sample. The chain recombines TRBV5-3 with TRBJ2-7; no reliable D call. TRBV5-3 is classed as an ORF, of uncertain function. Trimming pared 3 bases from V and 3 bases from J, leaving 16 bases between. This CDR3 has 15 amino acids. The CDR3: CARSSRPGFSYEQYF. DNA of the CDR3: TGTGCCAGAAGCTCTCGTCCTGGCTTTAGCTACGAGCAGTACTTC.

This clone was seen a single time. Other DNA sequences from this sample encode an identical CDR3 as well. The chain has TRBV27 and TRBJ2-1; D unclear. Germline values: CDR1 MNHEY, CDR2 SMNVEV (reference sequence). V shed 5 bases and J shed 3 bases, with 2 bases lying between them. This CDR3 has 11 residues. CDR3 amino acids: CASSLYNEQFF. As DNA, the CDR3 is TGTGCCAGCAGTCTCTACAATGAGCAGTTCTTC.

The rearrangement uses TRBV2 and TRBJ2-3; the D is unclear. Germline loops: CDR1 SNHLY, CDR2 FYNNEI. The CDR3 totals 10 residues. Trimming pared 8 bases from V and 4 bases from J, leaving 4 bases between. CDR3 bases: TGTGCCAGCCTGGCAGATACGCAGTATTTT. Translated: CASLADTQYF. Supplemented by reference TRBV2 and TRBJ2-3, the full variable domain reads EPEVTQTPSHQVTQMGQEVILRCVPISNHLYFYWYRQILGQKVEFLVSFYNNEISEKSEIFDDQFSVERPDGSNFTLKIRSTKLEDSAMYFCASLADTQYFGPGTRLTVL.

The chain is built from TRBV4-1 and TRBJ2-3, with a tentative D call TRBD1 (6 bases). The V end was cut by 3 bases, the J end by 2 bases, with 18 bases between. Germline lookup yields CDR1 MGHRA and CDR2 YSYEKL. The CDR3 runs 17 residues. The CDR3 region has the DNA TGCGCCAGCAGCCAGAGCCCCGGGGCAGGGGCCACAGATACGCAGTATTTT. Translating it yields CASSQSPGAGATDTQYF.

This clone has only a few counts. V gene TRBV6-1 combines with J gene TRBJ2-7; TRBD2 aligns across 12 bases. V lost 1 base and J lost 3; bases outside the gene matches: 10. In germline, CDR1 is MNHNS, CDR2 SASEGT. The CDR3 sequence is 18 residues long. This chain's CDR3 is CASSEEGLAGPDHYEQYF. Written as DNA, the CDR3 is TGTGCCAGCAGTGAAGAGGGACTAGCGGGCCCCGATCACTACGAGCAGTACTTC.

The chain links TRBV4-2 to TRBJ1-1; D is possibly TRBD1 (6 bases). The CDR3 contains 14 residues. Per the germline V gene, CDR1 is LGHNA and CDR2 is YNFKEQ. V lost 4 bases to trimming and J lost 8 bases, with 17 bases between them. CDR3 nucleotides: TGTGCCAGCAGCCGGAAGACAGGCGTCGGGGAAGCTTTCTTT. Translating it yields CASSRKTGVGEAFF.

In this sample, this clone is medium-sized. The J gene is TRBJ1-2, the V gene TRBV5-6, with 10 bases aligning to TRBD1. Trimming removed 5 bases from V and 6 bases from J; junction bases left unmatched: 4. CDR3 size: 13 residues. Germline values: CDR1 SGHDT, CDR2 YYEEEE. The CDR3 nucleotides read TGTGCCAGCAGGCCAGGGACAGGGGATGGCTACACCTTC. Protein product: CASRPGTGDGYTF. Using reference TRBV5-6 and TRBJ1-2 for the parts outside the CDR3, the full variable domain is DAGVTQSPTHLIKTRGQQVTLRCSPKSGHDTVSWYQQALGQGPQFIFQYYEEEERQRGNFPDRFSGHQFPNYSSELNVNALLLGDSALYLCASRPGTGDGYTFGSGTRLTVV.

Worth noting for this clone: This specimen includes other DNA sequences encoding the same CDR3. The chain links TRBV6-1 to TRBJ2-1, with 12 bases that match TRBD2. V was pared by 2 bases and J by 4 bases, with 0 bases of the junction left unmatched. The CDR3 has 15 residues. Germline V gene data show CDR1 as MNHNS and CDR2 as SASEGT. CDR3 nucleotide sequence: TGTGCCAGCAGTGAACTAGCGGGAGGGTACAATGAGCAGTTCTTC. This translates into CASSELAGGYNEQFF.

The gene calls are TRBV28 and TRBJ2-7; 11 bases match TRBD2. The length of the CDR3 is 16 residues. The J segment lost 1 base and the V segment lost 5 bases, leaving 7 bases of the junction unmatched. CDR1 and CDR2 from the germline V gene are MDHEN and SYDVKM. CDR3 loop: CASSPLSGRDSYEQYF. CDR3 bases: TGTGCCAGCAGTCCGCTTAGCGGGAGGGATTCCTACGAGCAGTACTTC. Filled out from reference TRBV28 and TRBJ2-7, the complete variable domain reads DVKVTQSSRYLVKRTGEKVFLECVQDMDHENMFWYRQDPGLGLRLIYFSYDVKMKEKGDIPEGYSVSREKKERFSLILESASTNQTSMYLCASSPLSGRDSYEQYFGPGTRLTVT.

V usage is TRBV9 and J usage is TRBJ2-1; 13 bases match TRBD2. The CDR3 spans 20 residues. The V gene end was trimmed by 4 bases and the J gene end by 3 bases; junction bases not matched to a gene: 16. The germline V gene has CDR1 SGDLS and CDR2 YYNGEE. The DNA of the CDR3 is TGTGCCAGCAGCCCTCAATCCGGGACTAGCGGGGAAGCCAACTACAATGAGCAGTTCTTC. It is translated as CASSPQSGTSGEANYNEQFF.

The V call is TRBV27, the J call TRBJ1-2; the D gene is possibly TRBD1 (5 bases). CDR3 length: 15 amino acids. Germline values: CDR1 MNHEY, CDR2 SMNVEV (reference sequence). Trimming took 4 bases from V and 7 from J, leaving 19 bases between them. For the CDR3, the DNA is TGTGCCAGCAGTTCCACGGGACTCCCTCGCGGTGGCTACACCTTC. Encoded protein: CASSSTGLPRGGYTF.